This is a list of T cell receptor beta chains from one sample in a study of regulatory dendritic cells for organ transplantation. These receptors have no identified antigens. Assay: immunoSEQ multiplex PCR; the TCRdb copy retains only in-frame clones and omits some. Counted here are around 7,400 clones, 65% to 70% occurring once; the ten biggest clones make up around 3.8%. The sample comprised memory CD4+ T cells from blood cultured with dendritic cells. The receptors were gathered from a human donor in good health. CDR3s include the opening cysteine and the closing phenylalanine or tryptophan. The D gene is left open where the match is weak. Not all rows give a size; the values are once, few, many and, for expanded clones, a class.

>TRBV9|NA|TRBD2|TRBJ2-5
CASSVATSGASAETQYF
TGTGCCAGCAGCGTAGCTACGAGCGGGGCCTCGGCCGAGACCCAGTACTTC
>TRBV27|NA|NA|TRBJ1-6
CASSLAGSCHF
TGTGCCAGCAGTTTAGCGGGGTCTTGTCACTTT
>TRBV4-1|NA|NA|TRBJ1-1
CASSQDYRGFGGAFF
TGCGCCAGCAGCCAAGATTACAGAGGGTTCGGTGGAGCTTTCTTT
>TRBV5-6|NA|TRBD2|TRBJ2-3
CASSLGPPGAGVSTDTQYF
TGTGCCAGCAGCTTGGGCCCCCCGGGCGCGGGGGTTTCCACAGATACGCAGTATTTT
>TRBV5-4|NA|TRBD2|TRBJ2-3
CASSPGLVFGTDTQYF
TGTGCCAGCAGCCCGGGACTAGTTTTCGGCACAGATACGCAGTATTTT
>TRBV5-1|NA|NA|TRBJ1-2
CASSLGQGQNYGYTF
TGCGCCAGCAGCTTGGGGCAGGGACAAAACTATGGCTACACCTTC
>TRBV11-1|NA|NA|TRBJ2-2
CASSFAGAGELFF
TGTGCCAGCAGCTTTGCAGGGGCCGGGGAGCTGTTTTTT
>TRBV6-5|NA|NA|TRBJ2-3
CASSNPTGRWDTQYF
TGTGCCAGCAGTAATCCAACAGGGCGTTGGGATACGCAGTATTTT
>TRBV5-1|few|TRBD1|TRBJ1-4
CASSPNRGPDEKLFF
TGCGCCAGCAGCCCAAACAGGGGGCCGGATGAAAAACTGTTTTTT
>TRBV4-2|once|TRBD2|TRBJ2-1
CASSQDRSGGGQGEQFF
TGTGCCAGCAGCCAAGACAGAAGCGGGGGAGGTCAGGGGGAGCAGTTCTTC
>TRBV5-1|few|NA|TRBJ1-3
CASSSQGTAGNTIYF
TGCGCCAGCAGCTCCCAGGGTACCGCTGGAAACACCATATATTTT
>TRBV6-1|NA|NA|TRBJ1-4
CASSSRGRGEKLFF
TGTGCCAGCAGTTCGAGGGGGAGGGGCGAAAAACTGTTTTTT
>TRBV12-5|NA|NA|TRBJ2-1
CASGPEYNEQFF
TGTGCTAGTGGTCCGGAGTACAATGAGCAGTTCTTC
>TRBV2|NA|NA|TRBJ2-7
CASRQGRDNEQYF
TGTGCCAGCAGGCAGGGAAGGGATAACGAGCAGTACTTC
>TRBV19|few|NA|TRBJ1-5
CASSIGDSQPQHF
TGTGCCAGTAGTATCGGGGACTCCCAGCCCCAGCATTTT
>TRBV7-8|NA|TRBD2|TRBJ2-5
CASSLARGGSETQYF
TGTGCCAGCAGCTTAGCTAGGGGAGGGTCAGAGACCCAGTACTTC
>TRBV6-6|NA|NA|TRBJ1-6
CASSFRESVNPLHF
TGTGCCAGCAGTTTCAGGGAATCCGTAAACCCCCTCCACTTT
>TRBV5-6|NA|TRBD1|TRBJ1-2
CASSPDRGDYGYTF
TGTGCCAGCAGCCCGGACAGGGGAGACTATGGCTACACCTTC
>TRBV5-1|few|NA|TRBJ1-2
CASSLEADGYTF
TGCGCCAGCAGCTTGGAAGCCGATGGCTACACCTTC
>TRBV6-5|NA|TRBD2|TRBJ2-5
CASSYFLAGGLGTQYF
TGTGCCAGCAGTTACTTTTTAGCGGGGGGGCTCGGGACCCAGTACTTC
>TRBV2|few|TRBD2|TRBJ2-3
CASSEARGGTDTQYF
TGTGCCAGCAGTGAAGCGCGGGGGGGCACAGATACGCAGTATTTT
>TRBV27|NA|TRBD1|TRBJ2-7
CASSLAGTGAFGSSYEQYF
TGTGCCAGCAGTTTAGCCGGGACAGGGGCGTTCGGAAGCTCCTACGAGCAGTACTTC
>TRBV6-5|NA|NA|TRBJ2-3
CASRGRDTFTDTQYF
TGTGCCAGCAGAGGCCGGGACACTTTCACAGATACGCAGTATTTT
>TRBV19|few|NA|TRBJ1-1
CAAGKNTEAFF
TGTGCCGCAGGAAAGAACACTGAAGCTTTCTTT
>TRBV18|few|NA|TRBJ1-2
CASSPSRAGVGEGYTF
TGTGCCAGCTCACCCTCCCGAGCAGGGGTAGGTGAAGGCTACACCTTC
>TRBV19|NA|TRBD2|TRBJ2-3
CASRRSGGNGGTDTQYF
TGTGCCAGTAGACGTAGCGGGGGTAACGGAGGGACAGATACGCAGTATTTT
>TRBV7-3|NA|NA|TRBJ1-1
CASSPSGRTNTEAFF
TGTGCCAGCAGCCCATCGGGGAGGACAAACACTGAAGCTTTCTTT
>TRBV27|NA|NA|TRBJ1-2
CASRGERVGAYGYTF
TGTGCCAGCAGGGGCGAAAGGGTTGGGGCTTATGGCTACACCTTC
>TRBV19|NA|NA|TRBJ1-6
CASSSGGDDSPLHF
TGTGCCAGTAGTTCCGGAGGCGATGATTCACCCCTCCACTTT
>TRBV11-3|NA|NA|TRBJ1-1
CASTGGGTGLGTEAFF
TGTGCCAGCACCGGGGGGGGGACTGGTCTAGGCACTGAAGCTTTCTTT
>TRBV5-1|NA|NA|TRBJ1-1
CASSFVGEDTEAFF
TGCGCCAGCAGCTTTGTAGGGGAGGACACTGAAGCTTTCTTT
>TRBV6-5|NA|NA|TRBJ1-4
CASRGGGAGEKLFF
TGTGCCAGCAGGGGAGGAGGGGCGGGTGAAAAACTGTTTTTT
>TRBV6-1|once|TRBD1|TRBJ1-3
CASSDPGQNKGNTIYF
TGTGCCAGCAGTGATCCGGGACAGAACAAAGGAAACACCATATATTTT
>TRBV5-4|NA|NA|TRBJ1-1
CASSRGSQGSTEAFF
TGTGCCAGCAGCCGCGGGTCCCAAGGGAGCACTGAAGCTTTCTTT
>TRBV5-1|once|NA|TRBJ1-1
CASTYGHGDTEAFF
TGCGCCAGCACCTATGGACATGGGGACACTGAAGCTTTCTTT
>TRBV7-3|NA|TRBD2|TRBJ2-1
CASSLTSGGAHEQFF
TGTGCCAGCAGCTTGACTAGCGGGGGGGCCCATGAGCAGTTCTTC
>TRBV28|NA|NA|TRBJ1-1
CASSLEAPTEAFF
TGTGCCAGCAGTTTGGAGGCGCCTACTGAAGCTTTCTTT
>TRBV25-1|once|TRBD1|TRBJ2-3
CASSDRGSGTDTQYF
TGTGCCAGCAGCGACAGGGGAAGTGGCACAGATACGCAGTATTTT
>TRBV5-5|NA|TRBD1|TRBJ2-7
CASSPPGQGANEQYF
TGTGCCAGCAGCCCCCCGGGACAGGGGGCCAACGAGCAGTACTTC
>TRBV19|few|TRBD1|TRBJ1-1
CASSGTGGGTEAFF
TGTGCCAGTAGTGGAACAGGGGGGGGGACTGAAGCTTTCTTT
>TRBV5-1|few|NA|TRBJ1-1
CASSSPVGHTEAFF
TGCGCCAGCAGCAGTCCAGTGGGGCACACTGAAGCTTTCTTT
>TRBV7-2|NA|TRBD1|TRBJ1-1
CASSFDRGTEAFF
TGTGCCAGCAGCTTCGACAGGGGCACTGAAGCTTTCTTT
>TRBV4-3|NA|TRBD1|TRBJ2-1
CASSQDWDRYNEQFF
TGCGCCAGCAGCCAAGATTGGGACAGGTACAATGAGCAGTTCTTC
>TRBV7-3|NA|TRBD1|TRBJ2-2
CASSPRQGATGELFF
TGTGCCAGCAGCCCGCGACAGGGTGCCACCGGGGAGCTGTTTTTT
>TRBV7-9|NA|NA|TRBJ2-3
CASSLGATIRGAADTQYF
TGTGCCAGCAGCTTAGGGGCCACTATTCGGGGGGCAGCAGATACGCAGTATTTT
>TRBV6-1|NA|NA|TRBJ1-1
CASYRGGVNTEAFF
TGTGCCAGCTACCGAGGGGGAGTGAACACTGAAGCTTTCTTT
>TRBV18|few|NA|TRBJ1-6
CASSPQTDPNSPLHF
TGTGCCAGCTCACCACAGACAGACCCTAATTCACCCCTCCACTTT
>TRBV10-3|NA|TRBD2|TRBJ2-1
CAISDGLAGGQSYNEQFF
TGTGCCATCAGTGACGGACTAGCGGGGGGTCAATCCTACAATGAGCAGTTCTTC
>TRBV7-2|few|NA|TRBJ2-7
CASSLDRASYEQYF
TGTGCCAGCAGCTTAGACAGGGCCTCCTACGAGCAGTACTTC
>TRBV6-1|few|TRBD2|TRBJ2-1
CASSEEGLAASYNEQFF
TGTGCCAGCAGTGAAGAGGGACTAGCGGCTTCCTACAATGAGCAGTTCTTC
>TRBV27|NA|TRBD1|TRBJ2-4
CASSLYRDRALAKNIQYF
TGTGCCAGCAGCCTATACCGGGACAGGGCTTTAGCCAAAAACATTCAGTACTTC
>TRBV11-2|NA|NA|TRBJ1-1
CASRIDRKVSDTEAFF
TGTGCCAGCCGGATAGACAGGAAGGTGTCCGACACTGAAGCTTTCTTT
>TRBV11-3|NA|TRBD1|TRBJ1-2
CASSLDRNNYGYTF
TGTGCCAGCAGCTTGGACAGGAATAACTATGGCTACACCTTC
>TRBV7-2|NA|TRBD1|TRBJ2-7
CASSLDRGRNEQYF
TGTGCCAGCAGCCTCGACAGGGGTCGGAACGAGCAGTACTTC
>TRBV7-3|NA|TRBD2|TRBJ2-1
CASSLTAGGVNEQFF
TGTGCCAGCAGCTTAACAGCGGGGGGCGTCAATGAGCAGTTCTTC
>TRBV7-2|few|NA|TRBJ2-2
CASSLYGGELFF
TGTGCCAGCAGCTTATACGGCGGGGAGCTGTTTTTT
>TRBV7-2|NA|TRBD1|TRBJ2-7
CASSLVLTGVVPYEQYF
TGTGCCAGCAGCTTAGTACTGACAGGGGTGGTTCCCTACGAGCAGTACTTC
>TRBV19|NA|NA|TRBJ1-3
CASSNQVASGNTIYF
TGTGCCAGTAGTAATCAGGTCGCCTCTGGAAACACCATATATTTT
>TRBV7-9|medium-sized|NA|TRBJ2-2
CATDRRLVGELFF
TGTGCCACAGACAGGCGATTAGTCGGGGAGCTGTTTTTT
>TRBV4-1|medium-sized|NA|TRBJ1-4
CASSQEREGVHEKLFF
TGCGCCAGCAGCCAAGAGAGGGAGGGAGTTCATGAAAAACTGTTTTTT